This T cell receptor beta chain was recorded in a study of human versus mouse CDR3 diversity and MHC coevolution. Study in general: Valid reads per sample ranged from 0.6 x 10^7 to 1.6 x 10^7. The study's findings and limits: Human CDR3s averaged more deletions and insertions than mouse CDR3s.

Clones were sequenced by immunoSEQ multiplex PCR, and TCRdb holds only the in-frame ones, with some missing. Of roughly 80,000 clones in the sample, 90% to 95% were seen once. As to this clone: As yet, its antigen is unknown.

V lost 3 bases and J lost 2, with 10 bases in between. Germline assignment: CDR1 SGHAT and CDR2 FQNNGV. The CDR3 is made up of 14 amino acids. The sequenced sample was naive CD4+ T cells from blood. Subset in this sample: CD45RO-negative CD62L-positive naive CD4 T cells. The chain recombines TRBV11-2 with TRBJ1-1, with D possibly TRBD1 on 6 matching bases. This receptor was taken from a person aged 25 to 69 in good health. The CDR3 protein is CASSFTGRNTEAFF. In nucleotides, the CDR3 is TGTGCCAGCAGCTTCACAGGGAGAAACACTGAAGCTTTCTTT.